This entry describes one T cell receptor (beta chain). The target of this receptor is not known. No much larger clone is present one base from it, and per-base qualities are unavailable. The cohort comprised around 700 healthy bone marrow donors. All cohort members were sampled while nominally healthy, although unrecorded immune exposures were likely present. The donor tested CMV seronegative and was one of the 352 seronegative cohort members. Every donor gave a peripheral blood sample, and the peripheral blood mononuclear cells from that sample were used for TCR beta sequencing. Genomic DNA was extracted from the blood cell samples with the Qiagen DNeasy Blood Extraction Kit. The data belong to a study of cytomegalovirus exposure and HLA in healthy donors (dated by TCRdb to the late 2010s). As for the study more broadly: An earlier analysis of some 550 of the donors reported about 290 Gb of sequence data and some 120 million unique TCR beta sequences from 190 million or so T cells. Alongside the repertoire data, information on donor age, sex, ethnicity and CMV serostatus was compiled. Among the roughly 390 genotyped donors, about 85% belonged to the genetic ancestry cluster associated with self-reported Caucasian donors. The T cell repertoires of about 700 subjects were profiled by immunosequencing and related to cytomegalovirus serostatus. Both class I and class II loci were covered by HLA typing, at four-digit resolution. The study aimed to test whether cataloging public T cell receptors could reveal signatures of past pathogen exposure. A later genetic analysis used genome-wide SNP genotypes for 398 of the 666 donors, treating that subset as a discovery cohort. Every discovery cohort repertoire had been produced on one sequencing platform. Several DR-DQ haplotypes were treated as single units for association and clustering because of strong linkage in the cohort. To study patterns of TCR occurrence, a later analysis re-analyzed previously published TCR beta repertoires from around 670 donors and added high-resolution HLA genotyping. To predict cytomegalovirus infection status, the study brought together high-throughput TCR immunosequencing, statistical association of individual TCRs with disease status, and machine learning. On average, roughly 240,000 unique TCR beta nucleotide sequences were sequenced per donor among several hundred genotyped donors of the cohort, with roughly 18% of those sequences being non-productive. An early release covering more than 500 HLA-typed donors comprised around 300 gigabases of sequencing data and around 85 million unique TCR sequences. An earlier analysis of some 500 of the donors applied high-throughput TCR beta sequencing to assess whether each TCR beta V gene segment acted as functional or pseudogenic. The number of typed donors differed by locus: about 620-640 for A, B, C, DRB1 and DQB1; approximately 520 for DQA1; 606 for DPA1; and roughly 490 for DPB1. Along with the roughly 670-subject first cohort, a separate validation cohort of over a hundred different subjects was used. Rather than drawing on any new phenotypic data, the later analysis identified candidate immune exposures from TCR beta sequences and the way those sequences occurred across donors.

The library relied on the immunoSEQ multiplex PCR assay. For the multiplex PCR, a mixture combining 60 forward primers for TCR Vbeta segments and 13 reverse primers for TCR Jbeta segments was used. A multiplex PCR assay on genomic DNA amplified the CDR3 region of rearranged TCR beta genes. On the Illumina HiSeq System, the amplified TCR beta libraries were sequenced as 87-base-pair reads. The paper's data handling went like this. A later analysis counted approximately 76 million unique TCR beta chains across the 550 to 700 repertoires, and some 11 million of these chains were shared by at least two donors. Raw reads were error-corrected and collapsed into unique sequences by a nearest-neighbor algorithm in which closely related sequences were merged to remove PCR and sequencing errors. CDR3 sequences were aligned to IMGT reference sequences to assign V, D and J gene segments. For a sequence to be retained, at least a six-nucleotide match to both a V gene segment and a J gene segment was required. Rearrangements were classified as productive when the CDR3 lacked stop codons and remained in frame with V and J, and all other rearrangements were classified as non-productive. CDR3 was defined according to IMGT convention as the region running from the second conserved V-encoded cysteine to the conserved J-encoded phenylalanine. Sequences without an unambiguous match to a single V gene segment were excluded from the earlier analysis of approximately 600 of the donors. An earlier analysis of under 750 of the donors called V segments functional above 56.7% productive rearrangements and segregating when the between-donor standard deviation exceeded 5%. A statistical classification framework was developed to diagnose cytomegalovirus status using the catalog of TCR beta chain sequences. A later analysis assigned V and J genes by comparing TCR nucleotide sequences with IMGT/GENE-DB human TR gene sequences. Using the TCRdist pipeline, a later analysis assigned CDR3 sequences along with most-parsimonious VDJ recombination scenarios. In a later analysis, each TCR beta chain was defined by its CDR3 amino acid sequence together with its V-gene family, and reads lacking a unique V-gene family were excluded. A later analysis removed 550 to 700 highly shared, low-generation-probability nucleotide sequences to deal with suspected cross-contamination and a sequencing artifact. In a later analysis, a clonal expansion index was calculated for each public chain from normalized within-repertoire ranks of inferred template counts. In a later analysis, generation probabilities were computed using a VDJ recombination model fitted to out-of-frame rearrangements, and the results were checked against IGoR. In a later analysis, hypergeometric tests were used to score TCR-TCR, TCR-HLA and TCR-CMV co-occurrence, with a repertoire-size bias correction applied to TCR pairs. A later analysis estimated false discovery rates by permuting HLA or CMV assignments 20 times. In a later analysis, co-occurring TCRs were grouped using DBSCAN, and TCRdist sequence similarity was added for clustering within HLA-allele-positive subsets. Repertoires with fewer than 30,000 or more than 120,000 public chains, plus five repertoires with anomalous nucleotide sharing, were excluded from co-occurrence clustering. The immuneACCESS repertoire file appears here via TCRdb, limited to in-frame rearrangements. These files lack a portion of the clones; in checked studies, under half of the deficit traces to unresolved V genes, and the cause of the others is not known. From that table come the V and J calls and clone size; the DNA was used to work out D and trimming. The sample records under 150,000 clones, 70% to 80% of which are singletons. Approximately 2% of the sample rests with the top ten.

Findings and caveats that apply to the study as a whole: Most CMV-associated TCR beta chains appeared to be HLA-restricted in a later analysis, and the HLA associations seemed to be driven largely by CMV exposure. Because counts were too low, around 18 rarely observed V segments, including chromosome 9 orphons, were left out of the earlier analysis of some 640 of the donors. Correlated functional status among segregating V segments might reflect linkage disequilibrium, but an unknown experimental factor could not be ruled out. A group of highly shared sequence variants was considered likely to be a technical artifact of the sequencing pipeline. Only TCR beta chains were sequenced in this cohort, and the absence of alpha or paired-chain data limited detectable features. In a later analysis, HLA-associated TCR beta chains showed more clonal expansion and lower generation probabilities than non-associated chains that were equally common. An earlier analysis of around 600 of the donors showed that most TCR beta V segments appeared in productive rearrangements either about 87% or about 30% of the time, which broadly matched IMGT annotations. V-gene and J-gene trimming of TCR beta chains was associated with a missense DCLRE1C variant in a later genetic analysis, and the association was replicated in an independent cohort. For the cohort, immune exposure information was limited to CMV serostatus. The study listed 150 to 200 TCR beta chains as associated with cytomegalovirus. It was suggested by the authors that the approach could potentially be generalized to other disease states and immunological phenotypes. A further reported finding was that TCR beta sequences accurately predicted the HLA-A and HLA-B alleles for most subjects in the first cohort. In a later analysis, the rate of TCR association differed among HLA loci, with DRB1 alleles having the most associated TCRs and HLA-C alleles having the fewest. Compared with the 666-donor mean, donors in an Asian-associated ancestry cluster had fewer N-insertions in productive TCRs, according to a later genetic analysis. Several of the top co-occurrence clusters appeared to be linked to parvovirus B19, influenza, CMV and Epstein-Barr virus, according to a later analysis. When HLA alleles, especially DR and DQ, strongly co-occurred, attributing TCR associations to individual alleles was difficult. Because some donors lacked HLA typing at each locus, the association tests relied only on the typed subset. Cytomegalovirus status was reported to be diagnosed by the classifier with high specificity and sensitivity in both the original and validation cohorts. Three of the identified cytomegalovirus-associated TCR beta chains were confirmed in vitro to be specific for cytomegalovirus antigens. Sequencing depth was assumed to be roughly uniform across donors in the presence/absence analyses, though that assumption may not hold. A later analysis associated 15,000 or so TCR beta sequences with specific HLA alleles at a false discovery rate of 0.05. Across donors, most TCR sequences were observed very rarely, whereas some public TCRs were present in many individuals.

Sequencing was done on a sample of PBMCs. The TCR comes from a man younger than 35 in good health and CMV-seronegative.

The DNA sequence is given as TGTGCCAGCAGCTTAGAAGGACAGCTAGGCTACACCTTC. The translation is CASSLEGQLGYTF. Recombination linked TRBV11-2 to TRBJ1-2; TRBD1 is possibly the D segment (6 matching bases). In the germline V gene, CDR1 corresponds to SGHAT and CDR2 to FQNNGV. The CDR3 starts with the cysteine, ends with the phenylalanine, and has 13 residues. The sequence is cut down to CDR3 DNA, 39 bases in frame from base 1. V was cut back by 0 bases and J by 8 bases, leaving a gap of 10 bases between them.